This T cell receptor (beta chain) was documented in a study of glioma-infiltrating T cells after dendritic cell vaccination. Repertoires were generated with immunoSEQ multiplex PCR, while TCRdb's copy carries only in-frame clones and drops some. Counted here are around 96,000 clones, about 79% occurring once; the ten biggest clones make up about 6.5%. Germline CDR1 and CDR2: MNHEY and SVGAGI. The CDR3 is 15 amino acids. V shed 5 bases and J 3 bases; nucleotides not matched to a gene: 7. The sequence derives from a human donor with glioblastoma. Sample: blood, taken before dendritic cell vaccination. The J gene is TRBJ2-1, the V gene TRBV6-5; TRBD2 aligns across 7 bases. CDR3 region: CASSISGADYNEQFF. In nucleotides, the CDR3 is TGTGCCAGCAGTATAAGCGGGGCCGACTACAATGAGCAGTTCTTC.